The 17 T cell receptor beta chains in this list originate from one sample, sequenced in a study of shared clonotypes between healthy human individuals. The assay was immunoSEQ multiplex PCR, and TCRdb's table has in-frame clones only and misses some. The sample gives some 530,000 clones, around 80% of which show up once; around 12% is in the top ten. Sequencing was performed on PBMCs. The receptors come from a woman aged 40 to 50 in good health. Some clones in this sample may be carry-over from other donors' samples.

This clone was recorded once. V and J are TRBV5-1 and TRBJ2-3; TRBD2 agrees at 9 bases. Trimming at V came to 6 bases and at J to 1 base, leaving 6 bases not matched to a gene. Germline CDR1 is SGHRS and CDR2 is YFSETQ. The CDR3 runs 15 residues. CDR3 DNA: TGCGCCAGCACCAATCCTAGCGGGGGCACAGATACGCAGTATTTT. Amino acid sequence: CASTNPSGGTDTQYF.

The V gene is TRBV7-9, the J gene TRBJ2-1; possibly TRBD2 for D (6 bases). This CDR3 is 15 amino acids long. V lost 5 bases, J lost 8 bases, and 19 bases lay in between. Germline CDR1 SEHNR, CDR2 FQNEAQ (reference sequence). The CDR3 nucleotides are TGTGCCAGCAGCCAACGACTAGGAAGGGTCGATGAGCAGTTCTTC. It yields the protein CASSQRLGRVDEQFF. Variable domain in full (rest from reference TRBV7-9 and TRBJ2-1): DTGVSQNPRHKITKRGQNVTFRCDPISEHNRLYWYRQTLGQGPEFLTYFQNEAQLEKSRLLSDRFSAERPKGSFSTLEIQRTEQGDSAMYLCASSQRLGRVDEQFFGPGTRLTVL.

This rearrangement joins TRBV28 to TRBJ2-7; TRBD1 might be the D (5 bases). This CDR3 is 13 amino acids long. The germline CDR1 and CDR2 sequences are MDHEN and SYDVKM. Between the trimmed V and J ends, which lost 5 bases and 5 bases, there was a span of 13 bases. CDR3: CASSRTRNNEQYF. CDR3 coding DNA: TGTGCCAGCAGTCGGACACGGAACAACGAGCAGTACTTC.

This clone was seen a handful of times. The V gene is TRBV7-3, the J gene TRBJ2-1; maybe TRBD2 (5 bases). This CDR3 region has 15 residues. Trimming removed 0 bases from V and 9 bases from J, with 15 bases in between. Per the germline V gene, CDR1 is SGHTA and CDR2 is FQGTGA. CDR3 sequence: CASSLTSAPAGEQFF. CDR3 coding DNA: TGTGCCAGCAGCTTAACTAGCGCCCCGGCGGGTGAGCAGTTCTTC.

The CDR3 protein is CTSSQEVGENYGYTF. Written as DNA, the CDR3 is TGCACCAGCAGCCAAGAAGTGGGGGAGAACTATGGCTACACCTTC. The gene calls are TRBV1 and TRBJ1-2. TRBV1 represents a pseudogene. The CDR3 sequence is 15 residues long.

This clone was counted a single time. The chain carries TRBV5-1 and TRBJ2-7; tentative D call: TRBD1 (7 bases). Germline V gene data show CDR1 as SGHRS and CDR2 as YFSETQ. This CDR3 comprises 14 residues. With 0 bases removed from V and 5 bases from J, the gap between germline ends came to 12 bases. CDR3 region: CASSLGQGGDEQYF. CDR3 nucleotides: TGCGCCAGCAGCTTGGGACAGGGAGGAGACGAGCAGTACTTC.

This clone was detected a few times. This rearrangement joins TRBV2 to TRBJ1-1, with TRBD1 as a possible D gene (6 bases). Trimming stripped 10 bases from V and 3 bases from J, with 9 bases between. The CDR3 has 11 amino acids. Germline V gene lookup returns CDR1 SNHLY and CDR2 FYNNEI. CDR3 residues: CATRTDTEAFF. CDR3 in DNA: TGTGCCACCCGGACAGACACTGAAGCTTTCTTT.

The CDR3 coding sequence is TGTGCCAGTAGTATTAGTACTATTTGGAACACTGAAGCTTTCTTT. This sequence encodes CASSISTIWNTEAFF. The rearrangement uses TRBV19 and TRBJ1-1; D gene ambiguous. The germline V gene has CDR1 LNHDA and CDR2 SQIVND (reference sequence). V lost 3 bases to trimming and J lost 1 base, with 12 bases between them. The length of the CDR3 is 15 residues.

The chain has TRBV19 and TRBJ2-3, with 10 bases matching TRBD2. This CDR3 has 16 amino acids. V shed 1 base and J 2 bases; nucleotides not matched to a gene: 3. The V gene's germline CDR1 is LNHDA and CDR2 SQIVND (reference sequence). CDR3 DNA sequence: TGTGCCAGTAGTATAGTAGGACTAGCGGACACAGATACGCAGTATTTT. This sequence encodes CASSIVGLADTDTQYF. Looking up the rest from reference TRBV19 and TRBJ2-3 gives the full variable domain: DGGITQSPKYLFRKEGQNVTLSCEQNLNHDAMYWYRQDPGQGLRLIYYSQIVNDFQKGDIAEGYSVSREKKESFPLTVTSAQKNPTAFYLCASSIVGLADTDTQYFGPGTRLTVL.

This clone was recorded a few times. As DNA, the CDR3 is TGCAGCGTGGGTCAGGGGGGAGATTCACCCCTCCACTTT. Its translation: CSVGQGGDSPLHF. This sequence joins TRBV29-1 and TRBJ1-6; 7 bases match TRBD1. J gave up 8 bases and V 6 bases, and 7 bases lay outside the gene matches. Germline loops: CDR1 SQVTM, CDR2 ANQGSEA. This CDR3 spans 13 amino acids.

This clone was observed once. The chain uses TRBV28 and TRBJ2-1; 8 nucleotides align to TRBD1. CDR3 length equals 16 residues. Germline V gene lookup returns CDR1 MDHEN and CDR2 SYDVKM. With V trimmed by 5 bases and J by 4 bases, 10 bases remained unmatched. CDR3 in amino acids: CASSGTGTGKYNEQFF. Here the CDR3 DNA reads TGTGCCAGCAGTGGAACCGGGACAGGAAAATACAATGAGCAGTTCTTC.

The J gene is TRBJ2-7, the V gene TRBV7-3, with TRBD1 identical over 8 bases. There are 15 residues in the CDR3. Germline CDR1 is SGHTA and CDR2 is FQGTGA. Germline trimming cut 5 bases from V and 2 bases from J; bases unmatched to any gene: 8. The CDR3 DNA is TGTGCCAGCAGCCCGACAGGGGCACCTCCCTACGAGCAGTACTTC. Translation: CASSPTGAPPYEQYF.

The chain couples TRBV20-1 to TRBJ1-2, with D maybe TRBD1 (5 bases). The CDR3 loop spans 11 amino acids. The V gene's germline CDR1 is DFQATT and CDR2 SNEGSKA (reference sequence). V was pared by 7 bases and J by 2 bases, with 8 bases between. The CDR3 bases are TGCAGTGTGCAGGGCAACTATGGCTACACCTTC. Its translation: CSVQGNYGYTF.

The chain has TRBV18 and TRBJ1-6, with 8 positions matching TRBD1. The germline CDR1 and CDR2 sequences are KGHSH and LQKENI. The ends lost 4 bases at V and 9 bases at J; junction bases unmatched: 8. The CDR3 spans 15 residues. CDR3 sequence reads: CASSRAGTGTSPLHF. CDR3 nucleotide sequence: TGTGCCAGCTCACGAGCCGGGACAGGTACTTCACCCCTCCACTTT.

This chain connects TRBV27 to TRBJ2-5; a possible D gene is TRBD2 (6 bases). Judging by the DNA end, TRBJ2-7 fits better; the J call may be wrong. The CDR3 extends over 13 amino acids. Germline V gene data show CDR1 as MNHEY and CDR2 as SMNVEV (reference sequence). The CDR3 loop is CASRRDLTYEQYF. CDR3 in DNA: TGTGCCAGCAGGCGGGACTTAACCTACGAGCAGTACTTC.

The gene calls are TRBV30 and TRBJ2-5; D not resolved. The end of the DNA aligns better with TRBJ2-7, so the J call may be wrong. Germline lookup yields CDR1 GTSNPN and CDR2 SVGIG (reference sequence). The CDR3 totals 13 residues. CDR3 nucleotide sequence: TGTGCCTGGAATAACGGTAAAAGGTACGAGCAGTACTTC. Translating it yields CAWNNGKRYEQYF.

This clone has only a few counts. This sequence joins TRBV27 and TRBJ1-2, with a tentative D call TRBD1 (5 bases). Trimming stripped 3 bases from V and 12 bases from J, with 17 bases between. This CDR3 comprises 13 residues. The germline CDR1 and CDR2 sequences are MNHEY and SMNVEV (reference sequence). CDR3 residues: CASSFRQGLGDTF. The CDR3 DNA reads TGTGCCAGCAGTTTTAGGCAGGGCCTTGGGGACACCTTC.